This is a list of T cell receptor beta chains from one sample in a study of blood T cell repertoires in COVID-19. Sequenced by immunoSEQ multiplex PCR; TCRdb stores in-frame clones only, minus some. Of around 500,000 clones in the sample, approximately 85% were seen once. The sequencing sample was made of peripheral blood. These receptors were taken from a human donor in a cohort sampled during active COVID-19. Both conserved end residues are part of each CDR3. The order of the fields is clone size, J gene, D gene, V gene, CDR3 DNA, CDR3 protein. D genes are given only for firm matches. The size field is filled for only some rows; it gives once, few, many or a size class.

size: -; J: TRBJ2-2; D: -; V: TRBV5-6; DNA: TGTGCCAGCAGCTTCTACAGTACGAACACCGGGGAGCTGTTTTTT; CDR3: CASSFYSTNTGELFF
size: few; J: TRBJ2-2; D: TRBD1; V: TRBV6-6; DNA: TGTGCCGGACAGGGGGCGAACACCGGGGAGCTGTTTTTT; CDR3: CAGQGANTGELFF
size: -; J: TRBJ1-2; D: -; V: TRBV5-1; DNA: TGCGCCAGCAGCTTGGGAATTACAGGGAAAGGCTATGGCTACACCTTC; CDR3: CASSLGITGKGYGYTF
size: -; J: TRBJ2-7; D: TRBD2; V: TRBV6-2/TRBV6-3; DNA: TGTGCCAGCAGTTTGACTAGCGGCTACGAGCAGTACTTC; CDR3: CASSLTSGYEQYF
size: -; J: TRBJ2-1; D: -; V: TRBV11-2; DNA: TGTGCCAGCAGCCCCGGGGGTGAGCTTGAGCAGTTCTTC; CDR3: CASSPGGELEQFF
size: -; J: TRBJ1-2; D: -; V: TRBV5-1; DNA: TGCGCCAGCAGCTTGGTCCAGGGGAGAAACTATGGCTACACCTTC; CDR3: CASSLVQGRNYGYTF
size: -; J: TRBJ1-4; D: -; V: TRBV5-1; DNA: TGCGCCAGCAGCTTGGGCCTCGAAGCGGGCGGACTGTTTTTT; CDR3: CASSLGLEAGGLFF
size: -; J: TRBJ1-2; D: -; V: TRBV27; DNA: TGTGCCACCATGACAGTCTATGGCTACACCTTC; CDR3: CATMTVYGYTF
size: -; J: TRBJ2-3; D: TRBD2; V: TRBV18; DNA: TGTGCCAGCTCACCAGGCGCGGGGGGCACAGATACGCAGTATTTT; CDR3: CASSPGAGGTDTQYF
size: few; J: TRBJ2-7; D: TRBD1; V: TRBV19; DNA: TGTGCCAGTAGACGCCTCGGGGACAGGTTCTACGAGCAGTACTTC; CDR3: CASRRLGDRFYEQYF
size: -; J: TRBJ2-7; D: -; V: TRBV15; DNA: TGTGCCACCAGCCCGAATTGGTGGCAGGGAGGCGAGCAGTACTTC; CDR3: CATSPNWWQGGEQYF
size: once; J: TRBJ1-2; D: -; V: TRBV19; DNA: TGTGCCAGTAGTATCGCGGATTCTAACTATGGCTACACCTTC; CDR3: CASSIADSNYGYTF
size: -; J: TRBJ2-5; D: -; V: TRBV24-1; DNA: TGTGCCACCAGTGATTTCGGGGAGACCCAGTACTTC; CDR3: CATSDFGETQYF
size: -; J: TRBJ1-4; D: -; V: TRBV4-3; DNA: TGCGCCAGCAGCCAACAACAAGGGGTTCGACTGTTTTTT; CDR3: CASSQQQGVRLFF
size: once; J: TRBJ2-5; D: -; V: TRBV7-2; DNA: TGTGCCAGCAGCTTGTTAAATGTCGCGGGACGAACTGCAGAGACCCAGTACTTC; CDR3: CASSLLNVAGRTAETQYF
size: -; J: TRBJ2-1; D: TRBD1; V: TRBV19; DNA: TGTGCCAGCCGACAGGGGGCTAGGGATGAGCAGTTCTTC; CDR3: CASRQGARDEQFF
size: -; J: TRBJ2-5; D: TRBD1; V: TRBV7-2; DNA: TGTGCCAGCAGCTATCAGACAGGGCGGGAGACCCAGTACTTC; CDR3: CASSYQTGRETQYF
size: -; J: TRBJ2-2; D: TRBD2; V: TRBV7-2; DNA: TGTGCCAGCAGCCCCGGGGGACTAGCGGGAGGTACCGGGGAGCTGTTTTTT; CDR3: CASSPGGLAGGTGELFF
size: once; J: TRBJ2-7; D: TRBD2; V: TRBV28; DNA: TGTGCCAGCAGTTTTAGGCGGGAGGGCCGCGGCGAGCAGTACTTC; CDR3: CASSFRREGRGEQYF
size: -; J: TRBJ1-3; D: -; V: TRBV19; DNA: TGTGCCAGTAGTCCGACAGGTCCCATCTCTGGAAACACCATATATTTT; CDR3: CASSPTGPISGNTIYF
size: -; J: TRBJ1-1; D: TRBD1; V: TRBV9; DNA: TGTGCCAGCAGCACCTCGACAGGGGCTGAAGCTTTCTTT; CDR3: CASSTSTGAEAFF
size: -; J: TRBJ2-3; D: TRBD2; V: TRBV2; DNA: TGTGCCCTGACAGACTTAGCGGGACTCTGGGGCACAGATACGCAGTATTTT; CDR3: CALTDLAGLWGTDTQYF
size: once; J: TRBJ1-1; D: -; V: TRBV19; DNA: TGTGCCAGTAGTCCAAGCACAGGGAACACTGAAGCTTTCTTT; CDR3: CASSPSTGNTEAFF
size: -; J: TRBJ2-2; D: TRBD1; V: TRBV19; DNA: TGTGCCAGTAGGAGGGGGCAGGTCGGGGAGCTGTTTTTT; CDR3: CASRRGQVGELFF
size: -; J: TRBJ2-2; D: TRBD2; V: TRBV18; DNA: TGTGCCAGCTCACCACGAGGGAGGGACACCGGGGAGCTGTTTTTT; CDR3: CASSPRGRDTGELFF
size: -; J: TRBJ2-5; D: -; V: TRBV10-3; DNA: TGTGCCATCAGTGCAGTCGCGGGGATAATTCAAGAGACCCAGTACTTC; CDR3: CAISAVAGIIQETQYF
size: -; J: TRBJ2-1; D: TRBD2; V: TRBV5-1; DNA: TGCGCCAGCGACGCGACTAGCGGGAGCTCCTACAATGAGCAGTTCTTC; CDR3: CASDATSGSSYNEQFF
size: -; J: TRBJ1-6; D: -; V: TRBV4-3; DNA: TGCGCCAGCAGCCAATGGCAGGGGAGTTCACCCCTCCACTTT; CDR3: CASSQWQGSSPLHF
size: -; J: TRBJ1-6; D: -; V: TRBV7-6; DNA: TGTGCCAGCAGCTTAGCGACTCCGTATAATTCACCCCTCCACTTT; CDR3: CASSLATPYNSPLHF
size: -; J: TRBJ2-7; D: -; V: TRBV20-1; DNA: TGCAGTGCTAGTATATTCTTGAAGGGGCCCGAGCAGTACTTC; CDR3: CSASIFLKGPEQYF
size: -; J: TRBJ2-3; D: -; V: TRBV5-1; DNA: TGCGCCAGCAGCTTAACCGGGATCTATCCAGATACGCAGTATTTT; CDR3: CASSLTGIYPDTQYF
size: -; J: TRBJ2-1; D: TRBD2; V: TRBV10-2; DNA: TGCGCCAGCAGTGAGTGGGGCGGGAGCGACAATGAGCAGTTCTTC; CDR3: CASSEWGGSDNEQFF
size: -; J: TRBJ2-3; D: TRBD2; V: TRBV5-1; DNA: TGCGCCAGCAGCTTGGGTGGACTAGCGGGAGACGATACGCAGTATTTT; CDR3: CASSLGGLAGDDTQYF
size: -; J: TRBJ1-1; D: TRBD1; V: TRBV28; DNA: TGTGCCAGCAGTTCCCCCTCCGGGACAGGGCTCATGAACACTGAAGCTTTCTTT; CDR3: CASSSPSGTGLMNTEAFF
size: -; J: TRBJ1-5; D: -; V: TRBV30; DNA: TGTGCCTGGGGACTCGGACTGTCGAATCAGCCCCAGCATTTT; CDR3: CAWGLGLSNQPQHF
size: -; J: TRBJ1-4; D: TRBD1; V: TRBV5-1; DNA: TGCGCCAGCAGCTCACAGGGGAATTTAGAAAAACTGTTTTTT; CDR3: CASSSQGNLEKLFF
size: -; J: TRBJ2-1; D: TRBD1; V: TRBV5-4; DNA: TGTGCCAGCAGCTTGGTGCCTAGTTTCGTGCAGGGGGCCGTAAATGAGCAGTTCTTC; CDR3: CASSLVPSFVQGAVNEQFF
size: -; J: TRBJ2-4; D: -; V: TRBV5-1; DNA: TGCGCCAGCAGCCCAGACCCACCGGGACACAGGAACATTCAGTACTTC; CDR3: CASSPDPPGHRNIQYF
size: -; J: TRBJ1-5; D: -; V: TRBV19; DNA: TGTGCCAGTAGTATTGAGAGGGTACAGCCCCAGCATTTT; CDR3: CASSIERVQPQHF
size: -; J: TRBJ2-7; D: -; V: TRBV7-6; DNA: TGTGCCAGCAGCCACCGGACCGGGTGGGAGTACTACGAGCAGTACTTC; CDR3: CASSHRTGWEYYEQYF
size: once; J: TRBJ1-2; D: TRBD1; V: TRBV27; DNA: TGTGCCAGCGGCTTACAGGGGAACTATGGCTACACCTTC; CDR3: CASGLQGNYGYTF
size: -; J: TRBJ1-5; D: -; V: TRBV27; DNA: TGTGCCAGCAGTTCTACCGTGGATCAGCCCCAGCATTTT; CDR3: CASSSTVDQPQHF
size: -; J: TRBJ2-1; D: -; V: TRBV12-3/TRBV12-4; DNA: TGTGCCAGCAGTTTAGCGGGCTGGGAGCAGTTCTTC; CDR3: CASSLAGWEQFF
size: -; J: TRBJ1-2; D: TRBD1; V: TRBV7-9; DNA: TGTGCCAGCAGCCCCAGACAGGGGGGCTATGGCTACACCTTC; CDR3: CASSPRQGGYGYTF
size: -; J: TRBJ2-7; D: -; V: TRBV9; DNA: TGTGCCAGCAGCGTAGGTACTCCAAACGAGCAGTACTTC; CDR3: CASSVGTPNEQYF